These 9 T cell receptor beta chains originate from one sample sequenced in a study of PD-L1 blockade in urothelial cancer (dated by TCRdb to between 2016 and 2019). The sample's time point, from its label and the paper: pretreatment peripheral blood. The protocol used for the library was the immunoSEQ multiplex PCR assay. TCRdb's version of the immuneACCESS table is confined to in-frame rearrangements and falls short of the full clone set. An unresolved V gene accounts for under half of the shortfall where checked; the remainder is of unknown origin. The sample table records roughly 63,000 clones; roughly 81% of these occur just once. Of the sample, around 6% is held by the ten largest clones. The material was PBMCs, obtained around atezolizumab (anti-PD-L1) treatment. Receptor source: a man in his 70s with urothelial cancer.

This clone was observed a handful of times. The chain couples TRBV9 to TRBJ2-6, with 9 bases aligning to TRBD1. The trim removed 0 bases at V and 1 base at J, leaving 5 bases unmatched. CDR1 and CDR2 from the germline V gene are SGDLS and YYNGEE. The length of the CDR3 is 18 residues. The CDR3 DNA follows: TGTGCCAGCAGCGTAGCCGGGACAGGGTCTTCTGGGGCCAACGTCCTGACTTTC. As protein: CASSVAGTGSSGANVLTF.

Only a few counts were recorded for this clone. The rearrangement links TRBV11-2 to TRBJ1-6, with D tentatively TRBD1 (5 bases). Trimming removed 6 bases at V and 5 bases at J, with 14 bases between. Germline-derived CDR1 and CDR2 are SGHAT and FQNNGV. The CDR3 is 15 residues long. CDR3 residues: CASSFSGGNNSPLHF. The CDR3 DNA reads TGTGCCAGCAGTTTTTCGGGGGGTAATAATTCACCCCTCCACTTT.

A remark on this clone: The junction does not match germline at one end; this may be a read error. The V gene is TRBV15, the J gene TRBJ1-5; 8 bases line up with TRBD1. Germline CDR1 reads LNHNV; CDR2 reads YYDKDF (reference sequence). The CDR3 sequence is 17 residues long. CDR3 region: CATSRDGTGFSDQPQHF. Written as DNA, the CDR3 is TGTGCCACCAGCAGAGATGGGACAGGATTTAGCGATCAGCCCCAGCATTTT.

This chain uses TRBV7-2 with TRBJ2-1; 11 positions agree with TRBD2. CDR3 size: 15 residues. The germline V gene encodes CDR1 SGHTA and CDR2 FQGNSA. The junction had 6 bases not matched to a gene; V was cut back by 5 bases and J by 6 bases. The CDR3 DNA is TGTGCCAGCAGCCTGACTAGCGGGAAGGGCAATGAGCAGTTCTTC. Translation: CASSLTSGKGNEQFF. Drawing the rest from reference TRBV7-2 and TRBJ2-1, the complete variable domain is GAGVSQSPSNKVTEKGKDVELRCDPISGHTALYWYRQSLGQGLEFLIYFQGNSAPDKSGLPSDRFSAERTGGSVSTLTIQRTQQEDSAVYLCASSLTSGKGNEQFFGPGTRLTVL.

CDR3 residues: CASKGTASNEKLFF. In DNA form, the CDR3 reads TGTGCCAGCAAGGGGACAGCCTCAAATGAAAAACTGTTTTTT. The rearrangement joins TRBV2 to TRBJ1-4; 7 positions match TRBD1. CDR1 is SNHLY, CDR2 FYNNEI, per germline. V gave up 7 bases and J gave up 5 bases; unmatched junction bases: 7. The CDR3 length is 14 residues.

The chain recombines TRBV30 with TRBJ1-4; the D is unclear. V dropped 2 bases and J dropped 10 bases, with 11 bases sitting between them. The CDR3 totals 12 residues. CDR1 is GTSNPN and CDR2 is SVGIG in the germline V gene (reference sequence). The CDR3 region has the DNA TGTGCCTGGAGTTTATGGGAGGGAAAACTGTTTTTT. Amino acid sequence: CAWSLWEGKLFF.

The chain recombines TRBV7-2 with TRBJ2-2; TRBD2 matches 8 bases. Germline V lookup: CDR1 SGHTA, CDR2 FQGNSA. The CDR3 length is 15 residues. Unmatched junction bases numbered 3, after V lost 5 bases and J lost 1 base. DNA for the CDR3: TGTGCCAGCAGCGAGCGGGGGTGGAACACCGGGGAGCTGTTTTTT. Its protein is CASSERGWNTGELFF.

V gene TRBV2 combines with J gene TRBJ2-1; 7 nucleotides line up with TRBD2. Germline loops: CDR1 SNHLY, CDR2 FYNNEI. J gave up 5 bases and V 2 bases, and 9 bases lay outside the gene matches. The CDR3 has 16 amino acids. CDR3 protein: CASSERRAGTHNEQFF. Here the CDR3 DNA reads TGTGCCAGCAGTGAAAGGAGAGCGGGAACTCACAATGAGCAGTTCTTC.

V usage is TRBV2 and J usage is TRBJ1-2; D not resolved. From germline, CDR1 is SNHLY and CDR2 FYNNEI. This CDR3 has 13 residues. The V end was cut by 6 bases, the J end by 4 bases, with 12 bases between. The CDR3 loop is CASRRRTTYGYTF. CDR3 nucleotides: TGTGCCAGCAGGCGGAGGACGACCTATGGCTACACCTTC. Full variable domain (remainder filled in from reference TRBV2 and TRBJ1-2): EPEVTQTPSHQVTQMGQEVILRCVPISNHLYFYWYRQILGQKVEFLVSFYNNEISEKSEIFDDQFSVERPDGSNFTLKIRSTKLEDSAMYFCASRRRTTYGYTFGSGTRLTVV.